Below, 19 T cell receptor beta chains from the same sample are listed, as sequenced in a study of CD8 T cells in Susac syndrome (dated by TCRdb to about 2019). Library method: the immunoSEQ multiplex PCR assay. RNA was extracted with the RNeasy kit and about 0.5 to 1 ug was reverse transcribed using random hexamers. The public reads were reprocessed in TCRdb via fastp at Q25 and MiXCR, keeping in-frame beta chains. Rows with a matching CDR3 protein are joined into one entry that keeps the most common DNA and genes. This sample has about 53,000 distinct CDR3 sequences in its table, and roughly 94% of those were observed once. About 0.8% of the sample goes to the ten largest clones. Sequencing used CD8+ T cells from PBMCs. The receptors come from a human donor with Susac syndrome.

The CDR3 protein is CASSGRGHGYTF. In DNA, the CDR3 is TGTGCCAGCAGCGGGAGGGGGCACGGCTACACCTTC. This chain uses TRBV9 with TRBJ1-2, with 7 bases aligning to TRBD1. With V trimmed by 3 bases and J by 8 bases, 4 bases remained unmatched. Germline V lookup: CDR1 SGDLS, CDR2 YYNGEE. The CDR3 spans 12 residues.

This chain joins TRBV21-1 and TRBJ2-7; TRBD1, the D gene given by the table, was not confirmed from the DNA. TRBV21-1 counts as a pseudogene. This CDR3 region has 10 residues. The CDR3 is CASKGGEQYF. The CDR3 DNA reads TGTGCCAGCAAGGGGGGAGAGCAGTACTTC.

The CDR3 region is CASSYAWGLGNTIYF. Written as DNA, the CDR3 is TGTGCCAGCAGTTACGCGTGGGGTCTAGGAAACACCATATATTTT. The chain links TRBV6-5 to TRBJ1-3; D is ambiguous. The CDR3 spans 15 residues. V lost 2 bases, J lost 4 bases, and 12 bases lay in between. The germline CDR1 and CDR2 sequences are MNHEY and SVGAGI.

V usage is TRBV19 and J usage is TRBJ1-2; D gene uncertain. Germline V gene sequence: CDR1 LNHDA, CDR2 SQIVND (reference sequence). This CDR3 region has 15 residues. V lost 5 bases and J 8 bases, leaving 21 bases between the germline ends. The chain's CDR3 is CASSWADEGIWGYTF. CDR3 sequence (DNA): TGTGCCAGTAGTTGGGCAGATGAGGGAATTTGGGGCTACACCTTC.

This chain uses TRBV7-2 with TRBJ2-1, with D tentatively TRBD2 (6 bases). CDR1 and CDR2 (germline): SGHTA, FQGNSA. The CDR3 totals 15 residues. V lost 5 bases and J 3 bases, leaving 14 bases between the germline ends. Written as DNA, the CDR3 is TGTGCCAGCAGCCCACGACTCGGGGGCTACAATGAGCAGTTCTTC. Encoded protein: CASSPRLGGYNEQFF.

The sample holds one count of this clonotype. This chain uses TRBV20-1 with TRBJ2-5, with D possibly being TRBD2 (7 bases). CDR1 is DFQATT, CDR2 SNEGSKA, per germline (reference sequence). The CDR3 consists of 15 residues. V gave up 0 bases and J gave up 1 base, with 12 bases separating them. This CDR3 reads CSAREWGGIQETQYF. The CDR3 coding sequence is TGCAGTGCTAGAGAATGGGGGGGCATCCAAGAGACCCAGTACTTC.

The chain links TRBV11-2 to TRBJ2-1, with 9 nucleotides matching TRBD1. This CDR3 has 16 residues. Germline CDR1 SGHAT, CDR2 FQNNGV. Unmatched junction bases numbered 15, after V lost 7 bases and J lost 8 bases. Here the CDR3 reads CASTSWGGTGFDEQFF. CDR3 coding DNA: TGTGCCAGCACCAGTTGGGGGGGGACAGGGTTCGATGAGCAGTTCTTC.

The chain couples TRBV13 to TRBJ1-2, with D perhaps TRBD1 (6 bases). Germline V gives CDR1 PRHDT, CDR2 FYEKMQ (reference sequence). The CDR3 spans 14 residues. V was pared by 0 bases and J by 3 bases, with 8 bases between. CDR3 nucleotide sequence: TGTGCCAGCAGCTTAGGTGGGGGCTACTATGGCTACACCTTC. This encodes CASSLGGGYYGYTF.

V is TRBV6-2 or TRBV6-3 and J is TRBJ2-1; D may be TRBD1 (6 bases). CDR3 size: 14 residues. CDR1 is MNHEY and CDR2 is SVGEGT in the germline V gene. Deletions cut 6 bases from V and 7 bases from J, with 16 bases between. The chain's CDR3 is CASRTTGLGNEQFF. For the CDR3, the DNA is TGTGCCAGCAGAACCACAGGGTTGGGAAATGAGCAGTTCTTC.

This sequence joins TRBV10-3 and TRBJ2-7; D not resolved. V lost 7 bases to trimming and J lost 2 bases, with 12 bases between them. In germline, CDR1 is ENHRY, CDR2 SYGVKD. The length of the CDR3 is 13 residues. CDR3 in amino acids: CAITDGRAYEQYF. CDR3 bases: TGTGCCATCACAGACGGCCGCGCCTACGAGCAGTACTTC.

The chain carries TRBV12-3 or TRBV12-4 and TRBJ2-5, with 11 bases identical to TRBD2. The junction had 3 bases not matched to a gene; V was cut back by 2 bases and J by 4 bases. The CDR3 consists of 15 residues. DNA for the CDR3: TGTGCCAGCAGTTTAACTAGCGGGGGTCGAGAGACCCAGTACTTC. It specifies CASSLTSGGRETQYF.

This clonotype was seen a handful of times. The chain joins TRBV28 to TRBJ2-5, with TRBD1 matching over 9 bases. V dropped 5 bases and J dropped 0; count of bases not matched to a gene: 4. Germline values: CDR1 MDHEN, CDR2 SYDVKM. The CDR3 runs to 15 residues. CDR3 bases: TGTGCCAGCAGTAGGACAGGGGAAGACCAAGAGACCCAGTACTTC. Residues: CASSRTGEDQETQYF.

The chain couples TRBV29-1 to TRBJ2-3; 13 bases map to TRBD2. J gave up 6 bases and V 7 bases, and 13 bases lay outside the gene matches. From germline, CDR1 is SQVTM and CDR2 ANQGSEA. The CDR3 spans 16 residues. The DNA for the CDR3 is TGCAGCGGCCGACTAGCGGGGGGACCTACACAGGATACGCAGTATTTT. Protein sequence: CSGRLAGGPTQDTQYF.

The chain joins TRBV7-2 to TRBJ2-1, with 8 bases that match TRBD2. The junction had 6 bases not matched to a gene; V was cut back by 1 base and J by 10 bases. The length of the CDR3 is 14 residues. Looked up from germline, CDR1 is SGHTA and CDR2 is FQGNSA. The DNA of the CDR3 is TGTGCCAGCAGCTTAGTCCCCGGGACTAGAGAGCAGTTCTTC. This gives the protein CASSLVPGTREQFF.

The chain uses TRBV20-1 and TRBJ2-5; unclear D gene. The CDR3 has 13 amino acids. Trimming removed 3 bases at V and 0 bases at J, with 8 bases between. Germline V gene lookup returns CDR1 DFQATT and CDR2 SNEGSKA (reference sequence). In DNA form, the CDR3 reads TGCAGTGCTAGGAATAACGACCAAGAGACCCAGTACTTC. Its protein product is CSARNNDQETQYF.

V gene TRBV6-6 combines with J gene TRBJ2-5; possible D gene TRBD2, 6 bases. This CDR3 has 15 residues. V lost 6 bases to trimming and J lost 2 bases, with 16 bases between them. CDR1 is MNHNY and CDR2 is SVGAGI in the germline V gene (reference sequence). The CDR3 sequence is CASSLLSGGQETQYF. In DNA, the CDR3 is TGTGCCAGCAGCCTACTCTCCGGGGGTCAAGAGACCCAGTACTTC.

The chain employs TRBV20-1 and TRBJ2-7; a weak D match, TRBD1 (6 bases). Germline V lookup: CDR1 DFQATT, CDR2 SNEGSKA (reference sequence). Between the trimmed V and J ends, which lost 0 bases and 4 bases, there was a span of 7 bases. This CDR3 contains 12 residues. Written as DNA, the CDR3 is TGCAGTGCTAGAGACCAGGGGTACGAGCAGTACTTC. As protein: CSARDQGYEQYF.

The rearrangement joins TRBV27 to TRBJ2-7; D is uncertain. CDR3 length equals 16 residues. V was trimmed by 0 bases and J by 0 bases, leaving 12 bases between them. Germline V gene sequence: CDR1 MNHEY, CDR2 SMNVEV (reference sequence). CDR3 coding DNA: TGTGCCAGCAGTTTATCGGGGTCCGCACCCTCCTACGAGCAGTACTTC. Its protein is CASSLSGSAPSYEQYF.

About this clonotype: At one boundary the junction diverges from the germline segment, which might be a read error. The chain carries TRBV7-9 and TRBJ2-1; D may be TRBD2 (7 bases). The CDR3 is 17 residues long. In germline, CDR1 is SEHNR, CDR2 FQNEAQ (reference sequence). The CDR3 DNA follows: TGTGCCAGCAGCTTAGCCGCCGCGGGGGCCTCCTCCAATGAGCAGTTCTTC. The encoded protein is CASSLAAAGASSNEQFF.